Included here is one T cell receptor (beta chain) sequence, with context. Antigen specificity is unknown. This CDR3 is 12 amino acids long. Germline V gene sequence: CDR1 MNHEY, CDR2 SMNVEV (reference sequence). Trimming took 5 bases from V and 5 from J, leaving 7 bases between them. The data belong to a study of T-cell memory formation after mild COVID-19. Whole-study results and caveats: Clones that contracted from day 15 to 85 were balanced CD4/CD8, while later expanders leaned CD4+. The study found contracting CD4+ clones mainly in CM and EM and contracting CD8+ clones in EMRA.

TCRdb ran MiXCR on the 5' RACE reads and lists one entry per CDR3 protein. The repertoire holds about 400,000 distinct CDR3 sequences, with 16% as singletons. The sample taken for sequencing was PBMCs or a T cell subset sorted from them (not recorded which). This TCR was recovered from a young man who had mild COVID-19 (a few samples of this study predate the infection). Cell type and time point are not known. This chain links TRBV27 with TRBJ2-1; D is ambiguous. The CDR3 is CASSPVDNEQFF. DNA of the CDR3: TGTGCCAGCAGTCCCGTGGACAATGAGCAGTTCTTC.